This paragraph covers one T cell receptor (beta chain) sequence. This clone is characterized as large (0.1 to 1%). This clone's antigen is unknown. There are no base qualities to consult, and no much larger clone falls within one base. The cysteine opens and the phenylalanine closes a CDR3 of 13 amino acids. Only the CDR3 portion is preserved as DNA: 39 bases, with reading frame beginning at the first base. Relative to germline, V is 2 bases shorter and J is 0 bases shorter, with 2 bases between their ends. In the germline V gene, CDR1 corresponds to MRHNA and CDR2 to SNTAGT. The trial excluded patients who had a history of autoimmune disease or who were on systemic immunosuppression. Peripheral blood for TCR sequencing was collected from all dose cohorts at baseline, on cycle 4 day 1, and on cycle 7 day 1. The samples were drawn from a first-in-human, open-label, multicenter phase I dose-escalation trial of ivuxolimab. Adults with locally advanced or metastatic head and neck squamous cell, hepatocellular, melanoma or renal cell carcinoma were enrolled in the trial. Before TCR sequencing, CD4+ T cells and CD8+ T cells from peripheral blood were sorted into separate populations.

The sample is drawn from a study of OX40 agonist ivuxolimab in advanced cancers. Looking at the study overall: Ivuxolimab, which targeted the costimulatory receptor OX40 (CD134), was an agonistic, fully human IgG2 monoclonal antibody. Intravenous ivuxolimab was administered to patients every 2 weeks at six dose levels: 0.01, 0.1, 0.3, 1.5, 3 and 10 mg/kg. Among the 50 to 55 dose-escalation patients, some 20 had hepatocellular carcinoma, around 15 melanoma, 9 renal cell carcinoma and 9 head and neck cancer. The dose-escalation cohort was over 70% male with a mean age of about 65 years, ranging from roughly 23 to 85. Prior anti-PD-1, anti-PD-L1 or anti-CTLA-4 therapy was permitted, and approximately 42% of dose-escalation patients had received checkpoint inhibitors. Three dose-escalation patients achieved partial responses, one with hepatocellular carcinoma and two with cutaneous melanoma. The purpose of peripheral TCRbeta sequencing was to test whether ivuxolimab changed TCR sequence diversity and led to clonal T-cell expansion. The paper describes the monotherapy dose-escalation part (N of about 50 patients) of the phase I trial of ivuxolimab.

The investigation overall reported the following: At doses of 0.1 to 3.0 mg/kg, clonal expansion of both CD4+ and CD8+ blood T cells was observed from baseline to week 6. The antigen specificity of the clonally expanded peripheral T cells was not determined. Low levels of normalized T-cell clonal expansion were also seen in some patients who did not respond. After ivuxolimab, more expanded clones were found on average in CD8+ T cells than in CD4+ T cells. In partial responders in the 0.1-3.0 mg/kg groups, normalized peripheral clonal expansion was found to be among the lowest, especially among CD8+ T cells.

Genomic DNA was extracted from sorted cells for sequencing of the TCRbeta CDR3 region. The immunoSEQ Assay was used for sequencing of TCRbeta CDR3 regions. In its TCRdb copy, this immuneACCESS table keeps in-frame sequences only and misses some clones. Where compared with another copy, unresolved V genes explain less than half of these, and the others have no known cause. The sample table contains fewer than 15,000 clones; only one count was recorded for 70% to 80% of them. Clones ranked in the top ten supply approximately 40% of the sample. The chain employs TRBV6-4 and TRBJ2-1, with the identity of the D gene unclear. The sequence derives from an adult with an advanced solid tumor such as melanoma, head and neck, liver or kidney cancer. This specimen was CD4+ or CD8+ T cells sorted from blood, taken in a trial of the OX40 agonist ivuxolimab. The CDR3 is CASSDSSYNEQFF. The sequenced DNA: TGTGCCAGCAGTGACAGCTCCTACAATGAGCAGTTCTTC.